This entry features one T cell receptor (beta chain) sequence. The sample originates from a study of blood T cell repertoires in COVID-19. This table comes from immunoSEQ multiplex PCR, and its TCRdb copy is limited to in-frame clones, with some not included. Of 46,000 or so clones listed, roughly nine tenths are singletons. Sequenced input: peripheral blood. The receptor comes from a man aged 70 or older with active COVID-19.

CDR3 region: CASSYSASGRYNEQFF. DNA of the CDR3: TGTGCCAGCAGTTACTCAGCTAGCGGAAGGTACAATGAGCAGTTCTTC. The chain recombines TRBV6-6 with TRBJ2-1, with TRBD2 matching over 7 bases. V was clipped by 0 bases and J by 4 bases; unmatched bases: 6. Germline-derived CDR1 and CDR2 are MNHNY and SVGAGI (reference sequence). The CDR3 totals 16 residues.